Below are 16 T cell receptor beta chains sequenced from a single sample in a study of T cell responses to AZD1222 COVID-19 vaccine. Clones were sequenced by immunoSEQ multiplex PCR, and TCRdb holds only the in-frame ones, with some missing. The sample comprises 150,000 to 200,000 clones, 85% to 95% of which are singletons, and 4% to 5.5% rests with the top ten. Sequences were derived from peripheral blood, sampled 28 days after the second AZD1222 dose. The receptors derive from an adult who received the AZD1222 COVID-19 vaccine.

A few counts support this clone. The genes are TRBV5-4 and TRBJ1-1, with D unclear. Trimming stripped 3 bases from V and 4 bases from J, with 7 bases between. The CDR3 is made up of 12 amino acids. Germline values: CDR1 SGHNT, CDR2 YYREEE (reference sequence). The CDR3 DNA reads TGTGCCAGCAGCTCCGGTGGCACTGAAGCTTTCTTT. Encoded protein: CASSSGGTEAFF.

This chain connects TRBV18 to TRBJ2-7, with 9 bases fitting TRBD1. The CDR3 runs 16 residues. Germline CDR1 is KGHSH and CDR2 is LQKENI. V lost 5 bases to trimming and J lost 3 bases; unmatched junction nucleotides: 11. CDR3 loop: CASSDSSGTGSYEQYF. The CDR3 DNA is TGTGCCAGCTCAGACTCCTCCGGGACAGGGAGCTACGAGCAGTACTTC.

CDR3 nucleotide sequence: TGCGCCAGCAGCTTTTCGTCCCGGATCGTCGGGGGCTACACCTTC. Its translation is CASSFSSRIVGGYTF. V and J are TRBV5-1 and TRBJ1-2; D is unresolved. The CDR3 consists of 15 residues. Per the germline V gene, CDR1 is SGHRS and CDR2 is YFSETQ. V lost 2 bases and J 8 bases, leaving 19 bases between the germline ends.

The chain employs TRBV4-2 and TRBJ2-5, with 15 positions matching TRBD2. Trimming at V came to 4 bases and at J to 2 bases, leaving 2 bases not matched to a gene. The CDR3 sequence is 16 residues long. Germline CDR1 and CDR2: LGHNA and YNFKEQ. DNA of the CDR3: TGTGCCAGCAGCCTAGGACTAGCGGGAGGGCAAGAGACCCAGTACTTC. This translates into CASSLGLAGGQETQYF.

This sequence joins TRBV6-5 and TRBJ1-3, with D perhaps TRBD1 (5 bases). The V and J ends lost 8 bases and 5 bases respectively, with 19 bases between them. This CDR3 is built from 15 residues. Germline V gene data show CDR1 as MNHEY and CDR2 as SVGAGI. The CDR3 nucleotides read TGTGCCAGCGGGGCCGGGCCAGATGGCCGAAACACCATATATTTT. Amino acids: CASGAGPDGRNTIYF.

A single count supports this clone. The rearrangement joins TRBV2 to TRBJ1-5; D unresolved. V was shortened by 6 bases and J by 0 bases, with 12 bases between the two germline ends. Germline CDR1 and CDR2: SNHLY and FYNNEI. This CDR3 has 15 residues. The CDR3 region is CASSPGRYSNQPQHF. CDR3 in DNA: TGTGCCAGCAGCCCCGGACGTTATAGCAATCAGCCCCAGCATTTT.

The V and J genes are TRBV3-1 (or the pseudogene TRBV3-2) and TRBJ2-1; 11 bases fit TRBD2. In germline, CDR1 is LGHDT, CDR2 YNNKEL (reference sequence). Trimming took 5 bases from V and 8 from J; bases not matched to a gene: 11. The CDR3 consists of 16 residues. The CDR3 coding sequence is TGTGCCAGCAGCTACCTACTAGCGGGAGAGGGATATGAGCAGTTCTTC. Amino acids: CASSYLLAGEGYEQFF.

The chain carries TRBV27 and TRBJ1-5; D not resolved. Trimming shortened V by 3 bases and J by 3 bases, and 9 bases separated the two germline ends. The CDR3 sequence is 14 residues long. Germline V gene lookup returns CDR1 MNHEY and CDR2 SMNVEV (reference sequence). The chain's CDR3 is CASSFNSLNQPQHF. The CDR3 DNA reads as TGTGCCAGCAGTTTTAACAGCCTCAATCAGCCCCAGCATTTT.

The chain links TRBV6-6 to TRBJ1-2; TRBD1 matches 10 bases. The germline gives CDR1 MNHNY, CDR2 SVGAGI (reference sequence). V lost 5 bases and J lost 2; bases outside the gene matches: 17. The length of the CDR3 is 19 residues. The CDR3 sequence: CASSRAGKTGGASNYGYTF. In DNA, the CDR3 is TGTGCCAGCAGTCGGGCCGGAAAGACAGGGGGCGCGTCAAACTATGGCTACACCTTC.

The gene calls are TRBV11-2 and TRBJ2-7; tentatively, D is TRBD1 or TRBD2 (6 bases each). Germline lookup yields CDR1 SGHAT and CDR2 FQNNGV. V dropped 3 bases and J dropped 1 base, with 10 bases sitting between them. The CDR3 is 14 residues long. The CDR3 DNA reads TGTGCCAGCAGCTTCGGGGGCGTTTCCTACGAGCAGTACTTC. Its protein is CASSFGGVSYEQYF.

V and J are TRBV18 and TRBJ2-1, with TRBD2 matching 13 bases. CDR3 length equals 17 residues. The germline V gene encodes CDR1 KGHSH and CDR2 LQKENI. V shed 1 base and J 8 bases; nucleotides not matched to a gene: 8. CDR3 sequence: CASSPRGLAGVFDEQFF. The DNA for the CDR3 is TGTGCCAGCTCACCACGAGGACTAGCGGGAGTCTTTGATGAGCAGTTCTTC.

V and J are TRBV24-1 and TRBJ2-3, with 12 bases matching TRBD2. Germline CDR1 KGHDR, CDR2 SFDVKD. V gave up 2 bases and J gave up 5 bases; unmatched junction bases: 7. This CDR3 comprises 17 residues. The CDR3 reads CATSDSGLAGRRDTQYF. For the CDR3, the DNA is TGTGCCACCAGTGATTCCGGACTAGCGGGAAGGAGAGATACGCAGTATTTT.

The rearrangement joins TRBV4-1 to TRBJ2-2, with D perhaps matching TRBD1 (5 bases). This CDR3 has 16 residues. The V end was cut by 1 base, the J end by 3 bases, with 12 bases between. Per the germline V gene, CDR1 is MGHRA and CDR2 is YSYEKL. The chain's CDR3 is CASSQGVQGYTGELFF. The DNA for the CDR3 is TGCGCCAGCAGCCAAGGGGTGCAGGGTTACACCGGGGAGCTGTTTTTT.

V gene TRBV4-1 combines with J gene TRBJ1-1; no reliable D call. V lost 2 bases to trimming and J lost 11 bases, with 15 bases between them. CDR3 length: 13 amino acids. Germline lookup yields CDR1 MGHRA and CDR2 YSYEKL. The CDR3 reads CASSQKIGRVAFF. The CDR3 bases are TGCGCCAGCAGCCAAAAAATTGGGAGGGTGGCTTTCTTT.

V gene TRBV9 combines with J gene TRBJ1-5; D not resolved. Germline values: CDR1 SGDLS, CDR2 YYNGEE. Trimming stripped 2 bases from V and 3 bases from J, with 9 bases between. The CDR3 loop spans 14 amino acids. DNA for the CDR3: TGTGCCAGCAGCGTGGAGGGTTCCAATCAGCCCCAGCATTTT. It is translated as CASSVEGSNQPQHF.

V gene TRBV28 combines with J gene TRBJ1-2; no clear D gene. Germline-derived CDR1 and CDR2 are MDHEN and SYDVKM. V was cut by 3 bases and J by 8 bases, with 10 bases left in between. The CDR3 has 12 amino acids. The CDR3 loop is CASSFAPRGYTF. Here the CDR3 DNA reads TGTGCCAGCAGTTTTGCCCCGAGGGGCTACACCTTC.